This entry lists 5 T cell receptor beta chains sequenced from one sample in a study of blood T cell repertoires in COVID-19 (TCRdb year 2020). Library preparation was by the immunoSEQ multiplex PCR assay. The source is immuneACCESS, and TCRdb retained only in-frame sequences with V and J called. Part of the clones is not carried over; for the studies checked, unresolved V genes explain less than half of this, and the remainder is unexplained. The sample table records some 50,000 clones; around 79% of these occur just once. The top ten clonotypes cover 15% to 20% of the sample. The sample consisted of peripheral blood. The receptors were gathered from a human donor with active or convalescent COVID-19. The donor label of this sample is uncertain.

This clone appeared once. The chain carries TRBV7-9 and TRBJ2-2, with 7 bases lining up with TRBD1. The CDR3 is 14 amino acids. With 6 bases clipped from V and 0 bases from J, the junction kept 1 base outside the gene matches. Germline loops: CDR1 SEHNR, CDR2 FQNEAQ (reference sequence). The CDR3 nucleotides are TGTGCCAGCAGGGGACAGTCGAACACCGGGGAGCTGTTTTTT. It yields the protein CASRGQSNTGELFF.

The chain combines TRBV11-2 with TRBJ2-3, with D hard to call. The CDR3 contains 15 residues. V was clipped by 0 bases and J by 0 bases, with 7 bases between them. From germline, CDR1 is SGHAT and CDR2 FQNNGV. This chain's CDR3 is CASSLDASSTDTQYF. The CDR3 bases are TGTGCCAGCAGCTTAGATGCCAGTAGCACAGATACGCAGTATTTT.

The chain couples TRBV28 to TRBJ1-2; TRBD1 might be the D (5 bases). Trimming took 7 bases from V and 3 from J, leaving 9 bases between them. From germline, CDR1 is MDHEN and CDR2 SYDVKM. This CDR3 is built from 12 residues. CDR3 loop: CASTDRYYGYTF. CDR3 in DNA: TGTGCCAGCACTGACAGATACTATGGCTACACCTTC.

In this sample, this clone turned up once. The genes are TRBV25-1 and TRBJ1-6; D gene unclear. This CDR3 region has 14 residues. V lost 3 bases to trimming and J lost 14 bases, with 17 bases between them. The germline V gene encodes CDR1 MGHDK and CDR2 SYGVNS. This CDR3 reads CASSDLAPPGTLHF. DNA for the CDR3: TGTGCCAGCAGTGATCTAGCACCCCCTGGGACCCTCCACTTT.

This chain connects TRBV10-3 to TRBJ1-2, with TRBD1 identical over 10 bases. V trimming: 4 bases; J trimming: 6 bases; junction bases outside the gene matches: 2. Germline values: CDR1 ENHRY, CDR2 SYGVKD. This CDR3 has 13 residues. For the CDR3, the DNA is TGTGCCATCAGTGGGGACAGGGGTAATGGCTACACCTTC. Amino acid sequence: CAISGDRGNGYTF.